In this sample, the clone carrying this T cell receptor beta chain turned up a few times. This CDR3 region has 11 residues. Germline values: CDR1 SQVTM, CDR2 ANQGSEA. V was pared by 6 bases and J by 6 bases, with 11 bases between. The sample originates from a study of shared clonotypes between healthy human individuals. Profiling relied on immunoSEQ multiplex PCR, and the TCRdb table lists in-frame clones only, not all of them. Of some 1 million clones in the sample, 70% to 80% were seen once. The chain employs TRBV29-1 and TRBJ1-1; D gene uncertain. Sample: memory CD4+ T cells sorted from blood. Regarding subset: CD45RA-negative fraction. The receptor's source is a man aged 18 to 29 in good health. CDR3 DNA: TGCAGCGTGAGCGGTTTGGCTGAAGCTTTCTTT. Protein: CSVSGLAEAFF.